The 26 T cell receptor beta chains given below trace back to one sample, sequenced in a study of persistence of HIV-infected CD4 T cells. The libraries were made with immunoSEQ version 4 in survey mode. Libraries were prepared by immunoSEQ multiplex PCR; TCRdb keeps only in-frame clonotypes and omits some of them. Of about 20,000 clones listed, approximately 80% are singletons. No antigen has been assigned to these receptors. Stimulation used around 9.1 ug/mL lysate from CMV-infected fibroblasts. Responding CD4+ T cells were sorted by upregulation of both CD40 ligand and CD69. This specimen was CD4+ T cells sorted from PBMCs after approximately 20-hour stimulation, taken from a patient who received antiretroviral therapy. These receptors all stem from an adult man with HIV who was CMV-seropositive.

V is TRBV19 and J is TRBJ1-4; the match to TRBD1 covers 8 bases. V gave up 2 bases and J gave up 7 bases; unmatched junction bases: 6. Germline V lookup: CDR1 LNHDA, CDR2 SQIVND (reference sequence). The CDR3 consists of 15 residues. The CDR3, as DNA: TGTGCCAGTAGTATATCCGGACAGGGCGGTGAAAAACTGTTTTTT. This encodes CASSISGQGGEKLFF.

The V gene is TRBV6-5, the J gene TRBJ1-4, with D possibly being TRBD1 (5 bases). The CDR3 covers 13 residues. Trimming removed 10 bases from V and 6 bases from J, with 15 bases in between. The germline gives CDR1 MNHEY, CDR2 SVGAGI. DNA for the CDR3: TGTGCCACCTCCCAGAGCAGGGATGAAAAACTGTTTTTT. Translating it yields CATSQSRDEKLFF.

The chain uses TRBV3-1 (or the pseudogene TRBV3-2) and TRBJ1-1; D gene unclear. Between the trimmed V and J ends, which lost 3 bases and 8 bases, there was a span of 7 bases. CDR3 length: 11 amino acids. CDR1 is LGHDT, CDR2 YNNKEL, per germline (reference sequence). Here the CDR3 DNA reads TGTGCCAGCAGCCAGTTCGGGGAAGCTTTCTTT. It is translated as CASSQFGEAFF.

CDR3 DNA: TGTGCCACCAGCGAGACGGGACAGGGAGGGCAGCCCCAGCATTTT. Amino acid sequence: CATSETGQGGQPQHF. The chain has TRBV15 and TRBJ1-5; 9 bases map to TRBD1. The junction had 9 bases not matched to a gene; V was cut back by 5 bases and J by 7 bases. The CDR3 sequence is 15 residues long. CDR1 is LNHNV and CDR2 is YYDKDF in the germline V gene (reference sequence).

The V call is TRBV7-3, the J call TRBJ1-1, with unresolved D. CDR1 and CDR2 (germline): SGHTA, FQGTGA. This CDR3 is 13 amino acids long. V was pared by 4 bases and J by 4 bases, with 10 bases between. CDR3 sequence reads: CASSSDAGTEAFF. In DNA form, the CDR3 reads TGTGCCAGCAGCTCAGATGCTGGCACTGAAGCTTTCTTT.

V usage is TRBV6-1 and J usage is TRBJ1-2; D is possibly TRBD1 (5 bases). With 0 bases removed from V and 8 bases from J, the gap between germline ends came to 10 bases. The germline gives CDR1 MNHNS, CDR2 SASEGT. CDR3 length equals 13 residues. Here the CDR3 DNA reads TGTGCCAGCAGTGAAGCATGGGGGAACGGCTACACCTTC. As protein: CASSEAWGNGYTF.

A single count supports this clone. V is TRBV3-1 (or the pseudogene TRBV3-2) and J is TRBJ1-5, with D maybe TRBD1 (5 bases). Germline V gene sequence: CDR1 LGHDT, CDR2 YNNKEL (reference sequence). There are 14 residues in the CDR3. V lost 1 base and J 7 bases, leaving 11 bases between the germline ends. CDR3 sequence reads: CASSQGGTGQPQHF. The CDR3 DNA sequence: TGTGCCAGCAGCCAAGGAGGGACTGGACAGCCCCAGCATTTT.

The chain links TRBV30 to TRBJ1-2; the D gene is possibly TRBD1 (5 bases). Germline V gene lookup returns CDR1 GTSNPN and CDR2 SVGIG (reference sequence). Trimming took 4 bases from V and 2 from J, leaving 8 bases between them. The CDR3 spans 12 residues. The DNA of the CDR3 is TGTGCCTGGAAGGGGAACAACTATGGCTACACCTTC. Translation: CAWKGNNYGYTF.

V and J are TRBV7-2 and TRBJ2-7, with D uncertain. Looked up from germline, CDR1 is SGHTA and CDR2 is FQGNSA. The CDR3 totals 15 residues. Trimming left V 4 bases short and J 2 bases short, with 15 bases between. This CDR3 reads CASSSPLKGTYEQYF. The CDR3 nucleotides read TGTGCCAGCAGCTCCCCTTTGAAGGGTACCTACGAGCAGTACTTC.

Points on this clone: The germline gene is not matched at one end of the junction; a read error may be the cause. V gene TRBV6-6 combines with J gene TRBJ2-7, with unresolved D. The germline V gene has CDR1 MNHNY and CDR2 SVGAGI (reference sequence). The CDR3 consists of 12 residues. CDR3 loop: CASTAAGDSDHF. Here the CDR3 DNA reads TGTGCCAGCACCGCCGCTGGCGACTCCGACCACTTC.

The chain has TRBV6-5 and TRBJ1-2; D not certain. This CDR3 has 11 residues. Germline CDR1 MNHEY, CDR2 SVGAGI. The V end was cut by 6 bases, the J end by 4 bases, with 6 bases between. CDR3 in DNA: TGTGCCAGCAGCACCCGCTATGGCTACACCTTC. Its protein is CASSTRYGYTF.

This clone was seen just once. The genes are TRBV6-6 and TRBJ1-5, with 9 bases identical to TRBD1. The CDR3 is 17 residues long. The V gene end was trimmed by 6 bases and the J gene end by 1 base; junction bases not matched to a gene: 10. Germline lookup yields CDR1 MNHNY and CDR2 SVGAGI (reference sequence). CDR3 amino acids: CASRRQGGGGSNQPQHF. CDR3 DNA sequence: TGTGCCAGCAGGCGACAGGGGGGAGGTGGCAGCAATCAGCCCCAGCATTTT.

The chain carries TRBV6-6 and TRBJ2-1, with 7 bases aligning to TRBD1. From germline, CDR1 is MNHNY and CDR2 SVGAGI (reference sequence). V trimming: 5 bases; J trimming: 5 bases; junction bases outside the gene matches: 9. The CDR3 is 15 amino acids. The CDR3: CASSPPGTAHNEQFF. CDR3 nucleotide sequence: TGTGCCAGCAGTCCCCCGGGGACAGCCCACAATGAGCAGTTCTTC.

The genes are TRBV10-3 and TRBJ2-7; D is uncertain. This CDR3 has 11 residues. V gave up 10 bases and J gave up 3 bases, with 10 bases separating them. The germline CDR1 and CDR2 sequences are ENHRY and SYGVKD. CDR3 DNA sequence: TGTGCCACGCTTGTCAACTACGAGCAGTACTTC. Translation: CATLVNYEQYF.

This clone was detected only a few times. V and J are TRBV20-1 and TRBJ1-2, with D uncertain. V lost 3 bases and J lost 0, with 11 bases in between. Germline V gene data show CDR1 as DFQATT and CDR2 as SNEGSKA (reference sequence). This CDR3 region has 14 residues. The CDR3 DNA reads TGCAGTGCTAGTGTTCAGGCTACTAACTATGGCTACACCTTC. As protein: CSASVQATNYGYTF.

The rearrangement uses TRBV3-1 (or the pseudogene TRBV3-2) and TRBJ2-7; TRBD1 aligns across 7 bases. The CDR3 runs 15 residues. Germline trimming cut 4 bases from V and 4 bases from J; bases unmatched to any gene: 10. CDR1 and CDR2 (germline): LGHDT, YNNKEL (reference sequence). The CDR3 DNA reads as TGTGCCAGCAGCCCACGACAGGGAATGAGGTACGAGCAGTACTTC. Translation gives CASSPRQGMRYEQYF.

The genes are TRBV27 and TRBJ2-4; D is possibly TRBD2 (5 bases). The CDR3 contains 15 residues. Trimming took 4 bases from V and 0 from J, leaving 10 bases between them. CDR1 is MNHEY and CDR2 is SMNVEV in the germline V gene (reference sequence). The CDR3 loop is CASSSGGLAKNIQYF. The CDR3 DNA sequence: TGTGCCAGCAGTTCCGGAGGATTAGCCAAAAACATTCAGTACTTC.

The chain couples TRBV24-1 to TRBJ2-1, with 7 bases fitting TRBD2. The CDR3 covers 16 residues. V lost 1 base and J lost 2; bases outside the gene matches: 4. Per the germline V gene, CDR1 is KGHDR and CDR2 is SFDVKD. DNA for the CDR3: TGTGCCACCAGTGATTTATCTAGCGGCCCCTACAATGAGCAGTTCTTC. The encoded protein is CATSDLSSGPYNEQFF.

This chain connects TRBV24-1 to TRBJ2-1; D unclear. Per the germline V gene, CDR1 is KGHDR and CDR2 is SFDVKD. Trimming left V 1 base short and J 8 bases short, with 11 bases between. CDR3 size: 14 residues. CDR3 DNA sequence: TGTGCCACCAGTGATTTCGCAGGACGGGATGAGCAGTTCTTC. It yields the protein CATSDFAGRDEQFF.

The rearrangement joins TRBV9 to TRBJ2-1; 8 bases align to TRBD2. Looked up from germline, CDR1 is SGDLS and CDR2 is YYNGEE. With 0 bases clipped from V and 6 bases from J, the junction kept 8 bases outside the gene matches. The CDR3 consists of 16 residues. The DNA of the CDR3 is TGTGCCAGCAGCGTAGAGGCGGGGGGTCGTATCAATGAGCAGTTCTTC. Protein: CASSVEAGGRINEQFF.

The J gene is TRBJ1-4, the V gene TRBV2; D gene uncertain. Germline V gene sequence: CDR1 SNHLY, CDR2 FYNNEI. V was trimmed by 6 bases and J by 0 bases, leaving 5 bases between them. This CDR3 is built from 13 residues. CDR3 sequence (DNA): TGTGCCAGCAGAAGCGCAACTAATGAAAAACTGTTTTTT. Amino acids: CASRSATNEKLFF. Filled out from reference TRBV2 and TRBJ1-4, the complete variable domain reads EPEVTQTPSHQVTQMGQEVILRCVPISNHLYFYWYRQILGQKVEFLVSFYNNEISEKSEIFDDQFSVERPDGSNFTLKIRSTKLEDSAMYFCASRSATNEKLFFGSGTQLSVL.

The chain uses TRBV19 and TRBJ2-2, with 13 bases identical to TRBD2. V was clipped by 9 bases and J by 4 bases; unmatched bases: 14. The length of the CDR3 is 18 residues. Germline CDR1 LNHDA, CDR2 SQIVND (reference sequence). The CDR3 bases are TGTGCCAGCACCAGCGGGGGACTAGCGGGGACACGCACCGGGGAGCTGTTTTTT. Its protein is CASTSGGLAGTRTGELFF.

This clone has a handful of counts. The rearrangement joins TRBV2 to TRBJ2-5, with D possibly TRBD2 on 6 matching bases. The CDR3 is made up of 16 amino acids. Trimming pared 2 bases from V and 6 bases from J, leaving 19 bases between. Germline-derived CDR1 and CDR2 are SNHLY and FYNNEI. The CDR3 reads CASSESGVRLEKTQYF. For the CDR3, the DNA is TGTGCCAGCAGTGAATCGGGGGTGAGGTTGGAAAAGACCCAGTACTTC. The full variable domain, in which reference TRBV2 and TRBJ2-5 provide the parts outside the CDR3, is EPEVTQTPSHQVTQMGQEVILRCVPISNHLYFYWYRQILGQKVEFLVSFYNNEISEKSEIFDDQFSVERPDGSNFTLKIRSTKLEDSAMYFCASSESGVRLEKTQYFGPGTRLLVL.

This clone was observed a handful of times. This chain joins TRBV7-3 and TRBJ2-7, with D possibly being TRBD1 or TRBD2 (5 bases each). Germline V gene sequence: CDR1 SGHTA, CDR2 FQGTGA. The CDR3 is 13 amino acids. V was pared by 0 bases and J by 3 bases, with 6 bases between. The CDR3 DNA sequence: TGTGCCAGCAGCTTAACGGGGGACTACGAGCAGTACTTC. As protein: CASSLTGDYEQYF. The entire variable domain, with the rest obtained from reference TRBV7-3 and TRBJ2-7, is as follows: GAGVSQTPSNKVTEKGKYVELRCDPISGHTALYWYRQSLGQGPEFLIYFQGTGAADDSGLPNDRFFAVRPEGSVSTLKIQRTERGDSAVYLCASSLTGDYEQYFGPGTRLTVT.

CDR3 loop: CASSFMTANTGELFF. DNA for the CDR3: TGTGCCAGCAGTTTTATGACAGCGAACACCGGGGAGCTGTTTTTT. This sequence joins TRBV27 and TRBJ2-2; tentative D call: TRBD1 (5 bases). CDR3 length: 15 residues. With 3 bases removed from V and 0 bases from J, the gap between germline ends came to 8 bases. CDR1 MNHEY and CDR2 SMNVEV come from the germline V gene (reference sequence).

The V call is TRBV24-1, the J call TRBJ2-3; no reliable D call. CDR1 and CDR2 (germline): KGHDR, SFDVKD. V was clipped by 5 bases and J by 1 base, with 9 bases between them. This CDR3 spans 14 amino acids. The CDR3 DNA is TGTGCCACCAGTGCCCCAGGAGGCACAGATACGCAGTATTTT. The encoded protein is CATSAPGGTDTQYF.